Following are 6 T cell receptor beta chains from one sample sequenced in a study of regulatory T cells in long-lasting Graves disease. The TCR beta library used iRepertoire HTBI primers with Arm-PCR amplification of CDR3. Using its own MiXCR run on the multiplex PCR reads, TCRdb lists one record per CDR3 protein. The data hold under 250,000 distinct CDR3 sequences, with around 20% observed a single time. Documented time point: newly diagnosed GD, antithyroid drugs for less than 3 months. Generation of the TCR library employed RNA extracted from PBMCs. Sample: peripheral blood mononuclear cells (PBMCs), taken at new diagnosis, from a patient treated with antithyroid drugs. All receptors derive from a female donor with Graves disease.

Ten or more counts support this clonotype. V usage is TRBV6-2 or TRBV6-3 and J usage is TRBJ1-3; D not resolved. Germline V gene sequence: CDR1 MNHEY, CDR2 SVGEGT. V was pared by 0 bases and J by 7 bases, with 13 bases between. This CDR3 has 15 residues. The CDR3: CASSYSGLPGNTIYF. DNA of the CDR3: TGTGCCAGCAGTTACTCAGGCCTACCCGGGAACACCATATATTTT.

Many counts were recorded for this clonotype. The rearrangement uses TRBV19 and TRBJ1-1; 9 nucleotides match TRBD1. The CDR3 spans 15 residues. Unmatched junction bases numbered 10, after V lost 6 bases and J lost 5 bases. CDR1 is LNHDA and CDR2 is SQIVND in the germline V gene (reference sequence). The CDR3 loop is CASSSEQGARTEAFF. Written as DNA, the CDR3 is TGTGCCAGTAGCAGTGAACAGGGGGCGCGGACTGAAGCTTTCTTT. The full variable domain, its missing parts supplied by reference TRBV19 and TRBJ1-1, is DGGITQSPKYLFRKEGQNVTLSCEQNLNHDAMYWYRQDPGQGLRLIYYSQIVNDFQKGDIAEGYSVSREKKESFPLTVTSAQKNPTAFYLCASSSEQGARTEAFFGQGTRLTVV.

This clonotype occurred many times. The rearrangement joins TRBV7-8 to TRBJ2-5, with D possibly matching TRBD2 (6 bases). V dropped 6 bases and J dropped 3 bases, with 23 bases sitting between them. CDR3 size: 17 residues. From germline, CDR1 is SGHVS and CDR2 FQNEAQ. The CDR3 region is CASRIRGGVGREETQYF. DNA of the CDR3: TGTGCCAGCAGAATTAGGGGCGGGGTTGGAAGGGAAGAGACCCAGTACTTC.

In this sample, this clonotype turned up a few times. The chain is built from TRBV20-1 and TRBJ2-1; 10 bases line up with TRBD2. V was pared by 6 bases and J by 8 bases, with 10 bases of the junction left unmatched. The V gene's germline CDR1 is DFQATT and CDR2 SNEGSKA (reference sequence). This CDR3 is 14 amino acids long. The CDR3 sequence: CSALLAGEGYEQFF. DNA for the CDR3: TGCAGTGCACTCCTAGCGGGAGAGGGTTATGAGCAGTTCTTC.

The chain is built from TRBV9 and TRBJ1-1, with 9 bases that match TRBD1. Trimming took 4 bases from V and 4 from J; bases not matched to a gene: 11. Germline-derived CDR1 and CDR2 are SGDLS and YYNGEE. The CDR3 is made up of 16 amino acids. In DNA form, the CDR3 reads TGTGCCAGCAGCTTTTGGGACAGGGTCGTTGTCACTGAAGCTTTCTTT. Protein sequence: CASSFWDRVVVTEAFF.

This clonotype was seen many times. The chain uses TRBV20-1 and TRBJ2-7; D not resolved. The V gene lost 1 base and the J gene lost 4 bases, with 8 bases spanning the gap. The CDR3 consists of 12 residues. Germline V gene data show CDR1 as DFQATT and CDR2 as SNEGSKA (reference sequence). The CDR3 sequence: CSARVGKYEQYF. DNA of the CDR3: TGCAGTGCTAGAGTAGGGAAATACGAGCAGTACTTC.